This T cell receptor beta chain was observed in a study of identical twins. Study-wide results and caveats: Invariant populations such as MAIT and iNKT cells could partly muddle zero-insertion analyses. Those out-of-frame alpha sequences shared by twins showed an excess of low generation probability.

TCRdb called the 5' RACE reads again in MiXCR, with one record for every CDR3 protein. Of 400,000 to 550,000 distinct CDR3 sequences in the sample, roughly a quarter are singletons; the top ten hold 2.9%. This clonotype appeared many times. The antigen is unknown. Trimming removed 5 bases from V and 0 bases from J, with 14 bases in between. Germline loops: CDR1 SQVTM, CDR2 ANQGSEA. This CDR3 has 15 amino acids. This sample also appeared in a second study, on T cells expressing NK-cell markers. From that second work: A range of about 1.0-8% of CD8+ T cells consisted of dominant NKG2C+ clonotypes in 5 to 7 donors.

What was sequenced was CD4+ T cells sorted from blood. The source of this sequence is a woman aged 18 to 35 in good health. The chain has TRBV29-1 and TRBJ2-1; no definite D call. The chain's CDR3 is CSVPTELSSYNEQFF. The CDR3 DNA sequence: TGCAGCGTTCCTACCGAACTAAGCTCCTACAATGAGCAGTTCTTC.